The subject of this entry is one T cell receptor beta chain. The target antigen is unknown. Production of TCR beta cDNA relied on 5'RACE template switching with UMIs. TCRdb re-analyzed the 5' RACE reads; it lists each CDR3 protein once, without DNA. The sample has some 140,000 distinct CDR3 sequences. These data belong to a study of T cells expressing NK-cell markers. On the study more broadly: Repertoires of TCR beta were obtained from T cells sorted as CD3+CD56+NKG2C+, CD3+CD56+NKG2C- and CD3+CD56-NKG2C+.

Overall study results and limits: Similarly, these clonotypes led the CD3+CD56-NKG2C+ fraction as well in a handful of donors. Of CD8+ T cells, about 1.0-8% belonged to dominant NKG2C+ clonotypes in several donors.

Germline V lookup: CDR1 MNHEY, CDR2 SVGEGT. The CDR3 is 15 amino acids. Source material: blood T cells: a sorted CD56 or NKG2C T cell subset, CD4+ or CD8+ T cells, or bulk PBMC T cells (not recorded which). This receptor was obtained from a woman between 50 and 59 years old in good health. V usage is TRBV6-2 or TRBV6-3 and J usage is TRBJ2-3; TCRdb's D gene call, TRBD2, goes unchecked for lack of DNA. This CDR3 reads CASSYPGAGSDTQYF.